The 20 T cell receptor beta chains reported below all come from one sample, sequenced in a study of blood T cell repertoires in COVID-19. The assay was immunoSEQ multiplex PCR, and TCRdb's table has in-frame clones only and misses some. This table holds about 160,000 clones, roughly 80% found once. Sequenced sample: peripheral blood. Every receptor here comes from an elderly woman with acute or convalescent COVID-19.

CDR3 DNA: TGTGCCAGTACCCCGCGGGAGGGGCGCAACTATGGCTACACCTTC. It specifies CASTPREGRNYGYTF. The rearrangement uses TRBV19 and TRBJ1-2; D may be TRBD1 (5 bases). CDR1 LNHDA and CDR2 SQIVND come from the germline V gene (reference sequence). The ends were cut back, 7 bases at V and 2 bases at J, with 17 bases in the middle. CDR3 length equals 15 residues.

This sequence joins TRBV6-4 and TRBJ1-2, with TRBD1 matching over 8 bases. V lost 6 bases to trimming and J lost 4 bases; unmatched junction nucleotides: 4. This CDR3 comprises 13 residues. The germline V gene encodes CDR1 MRHNA and CDR2 SNTAGT. The CDR3 spells CASSLTGAYGYTF. CDR3 bases: TGTGCCAGCAGCCTGACAGGGGCCTATGGCTACACCTTC.

The chain recombines TRBV18 with TRBJ2-6, with 9 bases identical to TRBD1. Germline V gene lookup returns CDR1 KGHSH and CDR2 LQKENI. The CDR3 runs to 16 residues. The trim removed 3 bases at V and 2 bases at J, leaving 2 bases unmatched. The CDR3 DNA follows: TGTGCCAGCTCACCGAGGACAGGGGCTGGGGCCAACGTCCTGACTTTC. Protein: CASSPRTGAGANVLTF.

The J gene is TRBJ2-7, the V gene TRBV7-2; weak D call: TRBD1 (6 bases). From germline, CDR1 is SGHTA and CDR2 FQGNSA. Trimming stripped 0 bases from V and 8 bases from J, with 11 bases between. The length of the CDR3 is 13 residues. The CDR3 loop reads CASSLAQGIKQYF. CDR3 in DNA: TGTGCCAGCAGCTTAGCCCAGGGGATTAAGCAGTACTTC.

This clone appeared a few times. The chain combines TRBV5-1 with TRBJ2-3; 12 nucleotides match TRBD2. The V segment lost 0 bases and the J segment 4 bases; nucleotides outside the gene matches: 3. Germline-derived CDR1 and CDR2 are SGHRS and YFSETQ. The CDR3 has 16 amino acids. CDR3 residues: CASSLAASGGADTQYF. The CDR3 DNA reads TGCGCCAGCAGCTTGGCGGCTAGCGGGGGGGCAGATACGCAGTATTTT.

The J gene is TRBJ1-3, the V gene TRBV15; D possibly corresponds to TRBD1 (6 bases). The germline V and J ends were trimmed by 0 bases and 3 bases, with 15 bases remaining between them. CDR1 and CDR2 (germline): LNHNV, YYDKDF (reference sequence). The CDR3 spans 17 residues. The CDR3 sequence: CATSRDLSGAGGNTIYF. The CDR3 nucleotides are TGTGCCACCAGCAGAGATCTATCAGGGGCGGGTGGAAACACCATATATTTT. Based on the CDR3 plus reference TRBV15 and TRBJ1-3, the full variable domain is DAMVIQNPRYQVTQFGKPVTLSCSQTLNHNVMYWYQQKSSQAPKLLFHYYDKDFNNEADTPDNFQSRRPNTSFCFLDIRSPGLGDTAMYLCATSRDLSGAGGNTIYFGEGSWLTVV.

The rearrangement links TRBV24-1 to TRBJ1-4; 11 bases are a match to TRBD1. Trimming cost V 3 bases and J 8 bases; bases outside gene matches: 4. Per the germline V gene, CDR1 is KGHDR and CDR2 is SFDVKD. The CDR3 loop spans 15 amino acids. The CDR3 DNA reads as TGTGCCACCAGTGATCCGGACAGGGGGCGCGAAAAACTGTTTTTT. It yields the protein CATSDPDRGREKLFF.

The rearrangement joins TRBV7-9 to TRBJ2-7, with TRBD1 identical over 7 bases. The CDR3 is made up of 13 amino acids. The germline V gene has CDR1 SEHNR and CDR2 FQNEAQ (reference sequence). V shed 6 bases and J 3 bases; nucleotides not matched to a gene: 5. The CDR3 loop reads CASSPGTDYEQYF. CDR3 in DNA: TGTGCCAGCAGTCCCGGGACAGACTACGAGCAGTACTTC.

For this clone: This sample also contains other DNA sequences that code for the same CDR3. The chain joins TRBV2 to TRBJ1-4; 7 positions agree with TRBD1. Germline lookup yields CDR1 SNHLY and CDR2 FYNNEI. This CDR3 contains 14 residues. The J segment lost 7 bases and the V segment lost 6 bases, leaving 8 bases of the junction unmatched. CDR3 coding DNA: TGTGCCAGCAGAGACAGGGTTGGTAGTGAAAAACTGTTTTTT. Its translation is CASRDRVGSEKLFF.

The V gene is TRBV4-1, the J gene TRBJ2-7, with 9 bases fitting TRBD2. The CDR3 spans 15 residues. V trimming: 0 bases; J trimming: 6 bases; junction bases outside the gene matches: 6. Germline loops: CDR1 MGHRA, CDR2 YSYEKL. Here the CDR3 reads CASSQEVAGVSEQYF. The CDR3 coding sequence is TGCGCCAGCAGCCAAGAAGTAGCGGGAGTCAGCGAGCAGTACTTC.

The chain combines TRBV5-8 with TRBJ2-5, with 11 bases fitting TRBD2. The length of the CDR3 is 16 residues. Losses at the gene ends were 4 bases for V and 0 bases for J; bases not matched to a gene: 5. The germline V gene encodes CDR1 SGHTS and CDR2 YDEGEE. The CDR3 spells CASSLRLAGYQETQYF. The CDR3 region has the DNA TGTGCCAGCAGCCTCCGACTAGCGGGGTACCAAGAGACCCAGTACTTC.

This clone was found a few times. The chain is built from TRBV6-6 and TRBJ1-5; no definite D call. Trimming took 6 bases from V and 5 from J, leaving 5 bases between them. The CDR3 runs to 11 residues. Looked up from germline, CDR1 is MNHNY and CDR2 is SVGAGI (reference sequence). CDR3: CASSEDQPQHF. The CDR3 DNA reads TGTGCCAGCAGCGAGGATCAGCCCCAGCATTTT.

The CDR3 sequence is CASSASLAGGPQEQFF. The DNA of the CDR3 is TGCGCCAGCAGCGCTAGTCTAGCGGGAGGGCCTCAGGAGCAGTTCTTC. This chain uses TRBV5-1 with TRBJ2-1; TRBD2 matches 12 bases. V gave up 4 bases and J gave up 10 bases; unmatched junction bases: 12. Germline CDR1 reads SGHRS; CDR2 reads YFSETQ. The CDR3 contains 16 residues. Supplemented by reference TRBV5-1 and TRBJ2-1, the full variable domain reads KAGVTQTPRYLIKTRGQQVTLSCSPISGHRSVSWYQQTPGQGLQFLFEYFSETQRNKGNFPGRFSGRQFSNSRSEMNVSTLELGDSALYLCASSASLAGGPQEQFFGPGTRLTVL.

The rearrangement uses TRBV5-1 and TRBJ2-5; perhaps TRBD2 as D (6 bases). Germline CDR1 and CDR2: SGHRS and YFSETQ. V lost 4 bases and J lost 2, with 18 bases in between. CDR3 length: 16 amino acids. The CDR3 coding sequence is TGCGCCAGCAGCCCCGGGGGTCTGGACAAACAAGAGACCCAGTACTTC. Protein: CASSPGGLDKQETQYF.

The gene calls are TRBV5-6 and TRBJ1-1; 7 bases are shared with TRBD1. Unmatched junction bases numbered 3, after V lost 2 bases and J lost 2 bases. Germline CDR1 is SGHDT and CDR2 is YYEEEE. This CDR3 comprises 14 residues. The chain's CDR3 is CASSLRGLNTEAFF. In DNA form, the CDR3 reads TGTGCCAGCAGCTTAAGGGGGCTAAACACTGAAGCTTTCTTT. Full variable domain (rest looked up from reference TRBV5-6 and TRBJ1-1): DAGVTQSPTHLIKTRGQQVTLRCSPKSGHDTVSWYQQALGQGPQFIFQYYEEEERQRGNFPDRFSGHQFPNYSSELNVNALLLGDSALYLCASSLRGLNTEAFFGQGTRLTVV.

The V call is TRBV5-4, the J call TRBJ2-5, with D perhaps TRBD2 (5 bases). This CDR3 has 15 residues. Germline V gives CDR1 SGHNT, CDR2 YYREEE (reference sequence). The germline V and J ends were trimmed by 0 bases and 6 bases, with 15 bases remaining between them. This CDR3 is CASSLARSSRQTQYF. The CDR3 DNA sequence: TGTGCCAGCAGCTTGGCCAGGTCTAGCCGCCAGACCCAGTACTTC.

The J gene is TRBJ2-1, the V gene TRBV11-3; 7 nucleotides match TRBD1. The V and J ends lost 5 bases and 5 bases, in that order; junction bases with no gene match: 6. The CDR3 runs 14 residues. Germline V lookup: CDR1 SGHNT, CDR2 YENEEA. The DNA of the CDR3 is TGTGCCAGCAGCATCCGGGACAGCCACAATGAGCAGTTCTTC. It yields the protein CASSIRDSHNEQFF.

The chain is built from TRBV6-1 and TRBJ2-7, with 7 bases fitting TRBD1. The germline gives CDR1 MNHNS, CDR2 SASEGT. The CDR3 totals 13 residues. Losses at the gene ends were 5 bases for V and 6 bases for J; bases not matched to a gene: 7. CDR3 residues: CASSTGAVREQYF. The CDR3 DNA reads TGTGCCAGCAGTACAGGGGCCGTCCGCGAGCAGTACTTC.

This chain connects TRBV4-1 to TRBJ2-2, with 8 positions matching TRBD1. This CDR3 contains 17 residues. V was clipped by 0 bases and J by 4 bases; unmatched bases: 7. Germline V lookup: CDR1 MGHRA, CDR2 YSYEKL. CDR3 residues: CASSQEEWTGFTGELFF. CDR3 in DNA: TGCGCCAGCAGCCAAGAGGAGTGGACAGGGTTCACCGGGGAGCTGTTTTTT.

The gene calls are TRBV15 and TRBJ2-5; no clear D. Germline assignment: CDR1 LNHNV and CDR2 YYDKDF (reference sequence). The CDR3 has 13 amino acids. The germline V and J ends were trimmed by 1 base and 3 bases, with 6 bases remaining between them. The CDR3 region has the DNA TGTGCCACCAGCAGAGCTATAGAAGAGACCCAGTACTTC. It translates to CATSRAIEETQYF.